The T cell receptor (beta chain) described here comes from a study of lymphopenia after photon versus proton radiotherapy. Only in-frame clones appear in the TCRdb table, and some are missing; sequencing was by immunoSEQ multiplex PCR. The table has about 68,000 clones, approximately 90% seen once. Germline CDR1 is SGHTA and CDR2 is FQGNSA. There are 15 residues in the CDR3. V lost 8 bases and J lost 5; bases outside the gene matches: 9. The chain couples TRBV7-2 to TRBJ2-5, with TRBD1 matching over 12 bases. Sequences were derived from peripheral blood, sampled from a patient treated with photon-based radiotherapy. The sequence was collected from a woman between 70 and 85 years old with pancreatic cancer. CDR3 in DNA: TGTGCCAGCTCACTCCGGGACAGGGGGCAGGAGACCCAGTACTTC. This codes for CASSLRDRGQETQYF.